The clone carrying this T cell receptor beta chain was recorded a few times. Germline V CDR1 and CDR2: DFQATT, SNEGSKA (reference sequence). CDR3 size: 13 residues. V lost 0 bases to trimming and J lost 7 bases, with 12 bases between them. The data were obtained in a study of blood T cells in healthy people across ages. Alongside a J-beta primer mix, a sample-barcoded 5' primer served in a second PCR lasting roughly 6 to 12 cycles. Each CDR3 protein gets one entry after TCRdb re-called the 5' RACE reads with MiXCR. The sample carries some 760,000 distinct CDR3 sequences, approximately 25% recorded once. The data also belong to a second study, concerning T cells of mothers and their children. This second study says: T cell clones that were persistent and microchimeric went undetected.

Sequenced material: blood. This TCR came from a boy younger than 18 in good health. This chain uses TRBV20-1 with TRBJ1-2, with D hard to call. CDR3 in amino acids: CSARDAQAGGYTF. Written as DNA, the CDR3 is TGCAGTGCTAGAGATGCCCAGGCCGGTGGCTACACCTTC.